The 30 T cell receptor beta chains given below trace back to one sample, sequenced in a study of blood T cell repertoires in COVID-19. Repertoires were generated with immunoSEQ multiplex PCR, while TCRdb's copy carries only in-frame clones and drops some. The sample yields tens of thousands of clones, 75% to 90% seen once. The specimen sequenced was peripheral blood. The origin of the receptors is a woman aged 60-75 years with COVID-19, enrolled during active disease.

The rearrangement joins TRBV27 to TRBJ2-1, with TRBD1 as a possible D gene (5 bases). Germline V gene sequence: CDR1 MNHEY, CDR2 SMNVEV (reference sequence). Trimming stripped 10 bases from V and 9 bases from J, with 19 bases between. This CDR3 contains 13 residues. CDR3 bases: TGTGCCACCATGGTGTGGCCCCAGGGTGAGCAGTTCTTC. Protein sequence: CATMVWPQGEQFF.

The chain joins TRBV19 to TRBJ2-1; TRBD1 matches 7 bases. The V gene end was trimmed by 7 bases and the J gene end by 2 bases; junction bases not matched to a gene: 8. Germline-derived CDR1 and CDR2 are LNHDA and SQIVND (reference sequence). The CDR3 has 15 residues. The CDR3 DNA reads TGTGCCAGTATGAGGGGGCAATTCCCCTACAATGAGCAGTTCTTC. This gives the protein CASMRGQFPYNEQFF.

This clone showed up just a few times. The CDR3 loop reads CASGGGSNNEQFF. CDR3 bases: TGTGCTAGTGGAGGCGGGAGTAATAATGAGCAGTTCTTC. The chain joins TRBV12-5 to TRBJ2-1, with 7 positions matching TRBD2. The CDR3 sequence is 13 residues long. Germline lookup yields CDR1 LGHNT and CDR2 FRNRAP. Trimming cost V 6 bases and J 7 bases; bases outside gene matches: 6.

The chain combines TRBV12-5 with TRBJ2-2; D unclear. V lost 4 bases and J lost 2, with 2 bases in between. Germline values: CDR1 LGHNT, CDR2 FRNRAP. The CDR3 is 12 amino acids. The CDR3: CASGSNTGELFF. The CDR3 nucleotides read TGTGCTAGTGGTTCTAACACCGGGGAGCTGTTTTTT.

In DNA, the CDR3 is TGTGCCAGCAGCAAGACTAGCGGGATCCCAGAGACCCAGTACTTC. Its translation: CASSKTSGIPETQYF. The gene calls are TRBV28 and TRBJ2-5, with 11 bases fitting TRBD2. CDR1 is MDHEN and CDR2 is SYDVKM in the germline V gene. V was pared by 6 bases and J by 4 bases, with 7 bases of the junction left unmatched. The CDR3 extends over 15 amino acids.

A single count supports this clone. The chain is built from TRBV28 and TRBJ2-5, with a tentative D call TRBD1 (6 bases). The CDR3 is 14 amino acids. The germline CDR1 and CDR2 sequences are MDHEN and SYDVKM. Trimming removed 0 bases at V and 4 bases at J, with 9 bases between. The CDR3 coding sequence is TGTGCCAGCAGTTTATGGCAGGGGTTAGAGACCCAGTACTTC. This translates into CASSLWQGLETQYF.

The gene calls are TRBV29-1 and TRBJ2-2; D is unclear. This CDR3 is built from 15 residues. Trimming shortened V by 4 bases and J by 1 base, and 13 bases separated the two germline ends. Germline V gene sequence: CDR1 SQVTM, CDR2 ANQGSEA. The CDR3 bases are TGCAGCGTTGCGGTTGGCGGAGTGAACACCGGGGAGCTGTTTTTT. It specifies CSVAVGGVNTGELFF.

The genes are TRBV29-1 and TRBJ2-6; the D gene is possibly TRBD1 (5 bases). Trimming pared 1 base from V and 3 bases from J, leaving 7 bases between. Germline V gene data show CDR1 as SQVTM and CDR2 as ANQGSEA. This CDR3 has 14 amino acids. In DNA form, the CDR3 reads TGCAGCGTTGAAGTGGGGCTTGGGGCCAACGTCCTGACTTTC. This translates into CSVEVGLGANVLTF.

This chain connects TRBV5-1 to TRBJ2-1, with TRBD2 as a possible D gene (6 bases). The V and J ends lost 9 bases and 5 bases respectively, with 21 bases between them. CDR3 length: 15 residues. Germline CDR1 is SGHRS and CDR2 is YFSETQ. The CDR3 coding sequence is TGCGCCACCCGGGTCGAGCCAGGGAGGAACAATGAGCAGTTCTTC. It specifies CATRVEPGRNNEQFF.

This sequence joins TRBV7-7 and TRBJ2-2, with TRBD1 identical over 10 bases. Germline V lookup: CDR1 SSHAT, CDR2 FNYEAQ (reference sequence). J gave up 8 bases and V 5 bases, and 11 bases lay outside the gene matches. The CDR3 sequence is 16 residues long. CDR3 DNA: TGTGCCAGCAGCGCCACCGGGACAGGGGATGTGGGGGAGCTGTTTTTT. Amino acids: CASSATGTGDVGELFF.

The chain recombines TRBV6-5 with TRBJ1-1, with D perhaps matching TRBD1 (5 bases). With 8 bases removed from V and 0 bases from J, the gap between germline ends came to 16 bases. From germline, CDR1 is MNHEY and CDR2 SVGAGI. The CDR3 contains 15 residues. In DNA form, the CDR3 reads TGTGCCAGCGGGAGGGGTCAGACGATGAACACTGAAGCTTTCTTT. Translated, it gives CASGRGQTMNTEAFF.

This sequence joins TRBV2 and TRBJ1-1; D might be TRBD1 (6 bases). The CDR3 is made up of 15 amino acids. V was pared by 3 bases and J by 1 base, with 12 bases between. Germline V gene data show CDR1 as SNHLY and CDR2 as FYNNEI. The DNA for the CDR3 is TGTGCCAGCAGTGACGTAGGGACACCGAACACTGAAGCTTTCTTT. This gives the protein CASSDVGTPNTEAFF.

The chain couples TRBV3-1 (or the pseudogene TRBV3-2) to TRBJ1-1, with 7 bases identical to TRBD1. The germline gives CDR1 LGHDT, CDR2 YNNKEL (reference sequence). The CDR3 runs to 14 residues. V lost 3 bases to trimming and J lost 1 base; unmatched junction nucleotides: 2. The CDR3 nucleotides read TGTGCCAGCAGCCAGGGACAGACGAACACTGAAGCTTTCTTT. This sequence encodes CASSQGQTNTEAFF.

The chain couples TRBV10-2 to TRBJ1-5; 8 bases fit TRBD1. After removal of 0 bases from V and 7 bases from J, the junction contained 5 bases not matched to a gene. This CDR3 region has 15 residues. The germline CDR1 and CDR2 sequences are WSHSY and SAAADI. The DNA of the CDR3 is TGCGCCAGCAGTGAGTCCGGACAGGGTACGCAGCCCCAGCATTTT. This sequence encodes CASSESGQGTQPQHF.

This chain joins TRBV9 and TRBJ1-5; no clear D. Germline assignment: CDR1 SGDLS and CDR2 YYNGEE. The CDR3 is 16 residues long. V was shortened by 0 bases and J by 0 bases, with 10 bases between the two germline ends. CDR3: CASSVDDGLSNQPQHF. The DNA of the CDR3 is TGTGCCAGCAGCGTAGATGACGGACTTAGCAATCAGCCCCAGCATTTT.

The chain employs TRBV7-8 and TRBJ2-2; a possible D gene is TRBD1 (5 bases). The CDR3 totals 15 residues. Trimming left V 2 bases short and J 2 bases short, with 9 bases between. Germline V gene lookup returns CDR1 SGHVS and CDR2 FQNEAQ. This chain's CDR3 is CASSLRGINTGELFF. DNA for the CDR3: TGTGCCAGCAGCTTAAGGGGCATCAACACCGGGGAGCTGTTTTTT.

This clone was detected once. The chain uses TRBV19 and TRBJ2-7; D is unresolved. The germline V and J ends were trimmed by 3 bases and 2 bases, with 14 bases remaining between them. Germline loops: CDR1 LNHDA, CDR2 SQIVND (reference sequence). The CDR3 covers 15 residues. CDR3 loop: CASSIGSERAYEQYF. DNA for the CDR3: TGTGCCAGTAGTATCGGGTCTGAGCGTGCCTACGAGCAGTACTTC.

This clone was recorded only once. CDR3 protein: CASSLGRKGQPQHF. In DNA, the CDR3 is TGTGCCAGCAGCTTAGGCAGGAAAGGTCAGCCCCAGCATTTT. The chain links TRBV7-9 to TRBJ1-5, with unresolved D. Trimming took 1 base from V and 6 from J, leaving 10 bases between them. The germline V gene has CDR1 SEHNR and CDR2 FQNEAQ (reference sequence). This CDR3 is built from 14 residues.

V and J are TRBV2 and TRBJ2-1; 7 bases map to TRBD2. V lost 6 bases to trimming and J lost 2 bases; unmatched junction nucleotides: 4. The germline V gene encodes CDR1 SNHLY and CDR2 FYNNEI. The CDR3 contains 14 residues. The CDR3 spells CASSFGGTYNEQFF. The CDR3, as DNA: TGTGCCAGCAGCTTCGGGGGGACCTACAATGAGCAGTTCTTC.

This sequence joins TRBV30 and TRBJ2-7, with D possibly being TRBD2 (6 bases). Trimming left V 8 bases short and J 1 base short, with 21 bases between. This CDR3 is built from 15 residues. Germline assignment: CDR1 GTSNPN and CDR2 SVGIG (reference sequence). DNA of the CDR3: TGTGCCGGTAAGGGAAACGGCGGGGAATCCTACGAGCAGTACTTC. Translation: CAGKGNGGESYEQYF.

The genes are TRBV28 and TRBJ1-5; D is uncertain. The CDR3 is made up of 16 amino acids. Looked up from germline, CDR1 is MDHEN and CDR2 is SYDVKM. Trimming pared 6 bases from V and 5 bases from J, leaving 20 bases between. This chain's CDR3 is CASSKSETFNDQPQHF. In nucleotides, the CDR3 is TGTGCCAGCAGCAAGTCCGAAACTTTTAATGATCAGCCCCAGCATTTT.

The chain joins TRBV4-1 to TRBJ2-7; TRBD1 matches at 11 bases. The CDR3 runs 17 residues. Germline V lookup: CDR1 MGHRA, CDR2 YSYEKL. The V segment lost 4 bases and the J segment 1 base; nucleotides outside the gene matches: 9. CDR3 loop: CASSRLTRDRGSYEQYF. DNA of the CDR3: TGCGCCAGCAGCCGCTTAACCCGGGACAGGGGGTCCTACGAGCAGTACTTC.

The chain links TRBV6-5 to TRBJ1-1; D might be TRBD1 (5 bases). In germline, CDR1 is MNHEY, CDR2 SVGAGI. Trimming shortened V by 2 bases and J by 3 bases, and 10 bases separated the two germline ends. The CDR3 runs 14 residues. CDR3 in amino acids: CASSYRGGDTEAFF. In nucleotides, the CDR3 is TGTGCCAGCAGTTACCGCGGGGGAGACACTGAAGCTTTCTTT.

This sequence joins TRBV5-1 and TRBJ2-7; D is ambiguous. CDR1 is SGHRS and CDR2 is YFSETQ in the germline V gene. V shed 0 bases and J shed 3 bases, with 13 bases lying between them. The length of the CDR3 is 15 residues. The CDR3 DNA reads TGCGCCAGCAGCTTGGCCTTAGCTTCTAACTACGAGCAGTACTTC. Translating gives CASSLALASNYEQYF.

The chain couples TRBV28 to TRBJ2-3, with TRBD2 identical over 10 bases. V gave up 0 bases and J gave up 4 bases; unmatched junction bases: 4. Germline CDR1 MDHEN, CDR2 SYDVKM. The CDR3 extends over 16 amino acids. The CDR3 sequence is CASSLWEREGSDTQYF. The CDR3 DNA sequence: TGTGCCAGCAGTTTATGGGAGCGGGAGGGTTCAGATACGCAGTATTTT.

The V and J genes are TRBV6-5 and TRBJ2-4; the D gene is possibly TRBD1 (7 bases). V dropped 0 bases and J dropped 7 bases, with 16 bases sitting between them. Germline CDR1 and CDR2: MNHEY and SVGAGI. The CDR3 totals 16 residues. The CDR3 nucleotides read TGTGCCAGCAGTTACTCCTCGGGCCAGGGGGGCAACATTCAGTACTTC. Translating it yields CASSYSSGQGGNIQYF.

This rearrangement joins TRBV4-3 to TRBJ2-1; D unresolved. V was pared by 0 bases and J by 9 bases, with 15 bases between. Germline V gene lookup returns CDR1 LGHNA and CDR2 YSLEER. This CDR3 has 15 amino acids. CDR3 loop: CASSQDKFTLGEQFF. CDR3 sequence (DNA): TGCGCCAGCAGCCAAGATAAGTTTACCCTAGGTGAGCAGTTCTTC.

This clone has just one count. The genes are TRBV4-3 and TRBJ2-5; D not resolved. The V end lost 0 bases, the J end lost 4 bases, and 15 bases lay between the germline ends. CDR1 and CDR2 from the germline V gene are LGHNA and YSLEER. The CDR3 has 16 amino acids. DNA for the CDR3: TGCGCCAGCAGCCAAGATCTTGGGCAATCCCGAGAGACCCAGTACTTC. It encodes CASSQDLGQSRETQYF.

This sequence joins TRBV25-1 and TRBJ2-1; 7 bases agree with TRBD2. CDR1 is MGHDK, CDR2 SYGVNS, per germline. V was clipped by 5 bases and J by 7 bases; unmatched bases: 8. This CDR3 comprises 14 residues. CDR3 in amino acids: CASSISIGGNEQFF. The CDR3, as DNA: TGTGCCAGCAGTATTTCCATCGGGGGGAATGAGCAGTTCTTC. Together with reference TRBV25-1 and TRBJ2-1, the CDR3 gives the full variable domain: EADIYQTPRYLVIGTGKKITLECSQTMGHDKMYWYQQDPGMELHLIHYSYGVNSTEKGDLSSESTVSRIRTEHFPLTLESARPSHTSQYLCASSISIGGNEQFFGPGTRLTVL.

The V gene is TRBV7-2, the J gene TRBJ2-2; 8 bases align to TRBD2. V shed 5 bases, J shed 3 bases, and the junction held 11 bases outside the gene matches. CDR3 size: 17 residues. The germline V gene has CDR1 SGHTA and CDR2 FQGNSA. The CDR3 DNA reads TGTGCCAGCAGCGACCGCCCCACTAGCGGTGACACCGGGGAGCTGTTTTTT. It encodes CASSDRPTSGDTGELFF.